This T cell receptor (beta chain) appears in the sequencing data of a study of T-cell memory formation after mild COVID-19. Amplification by 5'RACE using constant-segment primers produced TCR alpha and TCR beta cDNA libraries that carried sample barcodes and UMIs. TCRdb itself ran the 5' RACE reads through MiXCR, one entry per CDR3 protein. The sample includes 450,000 to 700,000 distinct CDR3 sequences, roughly 18% seen only once; the top ten take more than 10%. This clonotype was seen more than once but under ten times. This CDR3 comprises 14 residues. The V gene lost 5 bases and the J gene lost 4 bases, with 13 bases spanning the gap. The V gene's germline CDR1 is MNHNY and CDR2 SVGAGI (reference sequence).

Sequencing was done on a sample of PBMCs or a T cell subset sorted from them (not recorded which). V gene TRBV6-6 combines with J gene TRBJ2-3; D ambiguous. This receptor was taken from an adult woman who had mild COVID-19 (a few samples of this study predate the infection). Cell type and time point are not known. This CDR3 reads CASSKAIGPDTQYF. CDR3 nucleotide sequence: TGTGCCAGCAGTAAGGCGATTGGACCAGATACGCAGTATTTT.